The 31 T cell receptor beta chains below come from one sample, sequenced in a study of technical replicates of blood from a handful of donors. The protocol was immunoSEQ multiplex PCR, while the TCRdb copy is restricted to in-frame clones and leaves out a portion. Among 45,000 to 55,000 clones listed, 94% were seen once. Sequencing was carried out using T cells isolated from PBMCs. The receptors here all came from a human donor in good health.

The J gene is TRBJ2-5, the V gene TRBV11-2, with D possibly TRBD1 on 5 matching bases. The CDR3 totals 14 residues. V lost 0 bases and J lost 7, with 12 bases in between. The V gene's germline CDR1 is SGHAT and CDR2 FQNNGV. The CDR3 loop reads CASSLEGALGTQYF. The CDR3 region has the DNA TGTGCCAGCAGCTTAGAAGGGGCCCTAGGGACCCAGTACTTC.

The V and J genes are TRBV15 and TRBJ1-5; D ambiguous. The CDR3 is made up of 12 amino acids. The V and J ends lost 8 bases and 3 bases respectively, with 8 bases between them. From germline, CDR1 is LNHNV and CDR2 YYDKDF (reference sequence). DNA of the CDR3: TGTGCCACCGAGGCGCCCAATCAGCCCCAGCATTTT. The encoded protein is CATEAPNQPQHF.

The chain joins TRBV28 to TRBJ1-1, with 9 bases aligning to TRBD1. J gave up 5 bases and V 4 bases, and 8 bases lay outside the gene matches. This CDR3 has 15 amino acids. Looked up from germline, CDR1 is MDHEN and CDR2 is SYDVKM. The CDR3 protein is CASSSIQGARTEAFF. The CDR3 nucleotides read TGTGCCAGCAGTTCCATACAGGGGGCAAGGACTGAAGCTTTCTTT. Full variable domain (missing parts from reference TRBV28 and TRBJ1-1): DVKVTQSSRYLVKRTGEKVFLECVQDMDHENMFWYRQDPGLGLRLIYFSYDVKMKEKGDIPEGYSVSREKKERFSLILESASTNQTSMYLCASSSIQGARTEAFFGQGTRLTVV.

V is TRBV5-4 and J is TRBJ1-5; unclear D gene. Per germline, CDR1 SGHNT and CDR2 YYREEE (reference sequence). The CDR3 has 13 amino acids. Between the trimmed V and J ends, which lost 4 bases and 5 bases, there was a span of 10 bases. The CDR3 region is CASSNDLDQPQHF. Written as DNA, the CDR3 is TGTGCCAGCAGCAACGACTTGGATCAGCCCCAGCATTTT.

CDR3 residues: CASSVARNTGELFF. The CDR3 DNA reads TGTGCCAGCAGCGTAGCTCGGAACACCGGGGAGCTGTTTTTT. The chain carries TRBV9 and TRBJ2-2, with D unresolved. V was cut by 0 bases and J by 1 base, with 4 bases left in between. CDR1 and CDR2 (germline): SGDLS, YYNGEE. The CDR3 has 14 amino acids.

The chain carries TRBV12-5 and TRBJ1-2; TRBD1 might be the D (5 bases). Trimming cost V 7 bases and J 3 bases, with 12 bases left between them. In germline, CDR1 is LGHNT, CDR2 FRNRAP. This CDR3 is 13 amino acids long. For the CDR3, the DNA is TGTGCTAGTGACCAGGGCGGGGACTATGGCTACACCTTC. This codes for CASDQGGDYGYTF.

CDR3 DNA sequence: TGCAGCGTTGATTCGGGACAAGAGACCCAGTACTTC. As protein: CSVDSGQETQYF. The rearrangement joins TRBV29-1 to TRBJ2-5, with a weak D call TRBD2 (5 bases). Germline V lookup: CDR1 SQVTM, CDR2 ANQGSEA. V lost 3 bases and J lost 2, with 7 bases in between. The length of the CDR3 is 12 residues. Complete variable domain (other parts from reference TRBV29-1 and TRBJ2-5): SAVISQKPSRDICQRGTSLTIQCQVDSQVTMMFWYRQQPGQSLTLIATANQGSEATYESGFVIDKFPISRPNLTFSTLTVSNMSPEDSSIYLCSVDSGQETQYFGPGTRLLVL.

The chain uses TRBV11-3 and TRBJ2-1; D not certain. V lost 0 bases and J lost 0, with 6 bases in between. The germline CDR1 and CDR2 sequences are SGHNT and YENEEA. The CDR3 totals 15 residues. CDR3 nucleotides: TGTGCCAGCAGCTTAGACTCGAGCTCCTACAATGAGCAGTTCTTC. Translation: CASSLDSSSYNEQFF.

V and J are TRBV7-9 and TRBJ2-1; TRBD1 might be the D (6 bases). Germline V CDR1 and CDR2: SEHNR, FQNEAQ (reference sequence). The length of the CDR3 is 15 residues. V gave up 5 bases and J gave up 1 base, with 12 bases separating them. CDR3 region: CASSTQDRSYNEQFF. Here the CDR3 DNA reads TGTGCCAGCAGCACACAAGACAGGTCCTACAATGAGCAGTTCTTC. The full variable domain, in which reference TRBV7-9 and TRBJ2-1 provide the parts outside the CDR3, is DTGVSQNPRHKITKRGQNVTFRCDPISEHNRLYWYRQTLGQGPEFLTYFQNEAQLEKSRLLSDRFSAERPKGSFSTLEIQRTEQGDSAMYLCASSTQDRSYNEQFFGPGTRLTVL.

The rearrangement joins TRBV9 to TRBJ1-2; D possibly corresponds to TRBD1 (6 bases). CDR1 is SGDLS, CDR2 YYNGEE, per germline. V lost 3 bases and J lost 2, with 11 bases in between. The CDR3 covers 14 residues. The CDR3 DNA follows: TGTGCCAGCAGCGGGAACACAGGGAACTATGGCTACACCTTC. Translation gives CASSGNTGNYGYTF.

The rearrangement links TRBV11-2 to TRBJ1-1, with 8 bases aligning to TRBD1. V trimming: 4 bases; J trimming: 5 bases; junction bases outside the gene matches: 6. Per germline, CDR1 SGHAT and CDR2 FQNNGV. The CDR3 runs to 14 residues. The CDR3 nucleotides read TGTGCCAGCAGCTACCTCAGGGGGCGGACTGAAGCTTTCTTT. This encodes CASSYLRGRTEAFF.

The CDR3 DNA reads TGTGCCAGCAGCCAACAGTTCGGGTCCTTCTTATCTGGTAATGAAAAACTGTTTTTT. This codes for CASSQQFGSFLSGNEKLFF. This chain uses TRBV14 with TRBJ1-4; D ambiguous. V was pared by 2 bases and J by 4 bases, with 23 bases between. The CDR3 runs 19 residues. Germline assignment: CDR1 SGHDN and CDR2 FVKESK.

V is TRBV19 and J is TRBJ2-3, with 12 nucleotides matching TRBD2. This CDR3 comprises 17 residues. V shed 7 bases and J 3 bases; nucleotides not matched to a gene: 11. Germline CDR1 LNHDA, CDR2 SQIVND (reference sequence). The CDR3 nucleotides read TGTGCCAGTATGGGACCGACTAGCGGGGGAATTACAGATACGCAGTATTTT. It encodes CASMGPTSGGITDTQYF.

The chain links TRBV7-9 to TRBJ1-1; maybe TRBD1 (6 bases). The length of the CDR3 is 11 residues. In germline, CDR1 is SEHNR, CDR2 FQNEAQ (reference sequence). V was pared by 3 bases and J by 10 bases, with 9 bases between. For the CDR3, the DNA is TGTGCCAGCAGCTTGGGGGCGGGAGCTTTCTTT. Translation gives CASSLGAGAFF. The whole variable domain, remainder taken from reference TRBV7-9 and TRBJ1-1, is DTGVSQNPRHKITKRGQNVTFRCDPISEHNRLYWYRQTLGQGPEFLTYFQNEAQLEKSRLLSDRFSAERPKGSFSTLEIQRTEQGDSAMYLCASSLGAGAFFGQGTRLTVV.

The rearrangement links TRBV29-1 to TRBJ2-7; TRBD1 agrees at 9 bases. V trimming: 3 bases; J trimming: 0 bases; junction bases outside the gene matches: 6. This CDR3 has 15 residues. Looked up from germline, CDR1 is SQVTM and CDR2 is ANQGSEA. The CDR3: CSVDLRGQGSYEQYF. CDR3 nucleotides: TGCAGCGTTGATCTCCGGGGACAGGGCTCCTACGAGCAGTACTTC.

The chain recombines TRBV29-1 with TRBJ2-1; D unclear. V was clipped by 6 bases and J by 1 base, with 25 bases between them. The CDR3 spans 18 residues. CDR1 is SQVTM and CDR2 is ANQGSEA in the germline V gene. The CDR3 region has the DNA TGCAGCGTACAGTTGATATCCCGGAAATCTCAATCCTACAATGAGCAGTTCTTC. Its translation: CSVQLISRKSQSYNEQFF.

This clone appeared a single time. Here the CDR3 DNA reads TGCGCCAGCATCCCCTCGCCTAGCCCCTACGAGCAGTACTTC. Translation gives CASIPSPSPYEQYF. The V gene is TRBV5-1, the J gene TRBJ2-7; a possible D gene is TRBD2 (5 bases). The germline gives CDR1 SGHRS, CDR2 YFSETQ. Between the trimmed V and J ends, which lost 6 bases and 2 bases, there was a span of 15 bases. The CDR3 has 14 amino acids.

This chain links TRBV5-1 with TRBJ2-7; 11 bases agree with TRBD2. Trimming took 4 bases from V and 4 from J; bases not matched to a gene: 7. CDR3 length: 15 residues. Germline CDR1 reads SGHRS; CDR2 reads YFSETQ. In DNA, the CDR3 is TGCGCCAGCAGCCTTTTGGGACTAGCGGAATACGAGCAGTACTTC. Amino acid sequence: CASSLLGLAEYEQYF.

The J gene is TRBJ1-2, the V gene TRBV5-4, with 10 nucleotides matching TRBD1. The CDR3 is made up of 14 amino acids. With 3 bases clipped from V and 4 bases from J, the junction kept 3 bases outside the gene matches. Germline values: CDR1 SGHNT, CDR2 YYREEE (reference sequence). The CDR3 sequence is CASSSRTGGYGYTF. In DNA, the CDR3 is TGTGCCAGCAGCTCCAGGACAGGGGGCTATGGCTACACCTTC.

V and J are TRBV10-1 and TRBJ2-3, with TRBD2 matching over 7 bases. The germline V gene has CDR1 WNHNN and CDR2 SYGVQD (reference sequence). The CDR3 totals 14 residues. Trimming cost V 6 bases and J 5 bases; bases outside gene matches: 8. CDR3: CASSWGGSIDTQYF. The CDR3 coding sequence is TGCGCCAGCAGCTGGGGGGGATCGATAGATACGCAGTATTTT.

The CDR3 protein is CASSAPKSEAFF. For the CDR3, the DNA is TGTGCCAGCAGCGCACCTAAAAGTGAAGCTTTCTTT. V usage is TRBV7-9 and J usage is TRBJ1-1; no reliable D call. Germline V CDR1 and CDR2: SEHNR, FQNEAQ (reference sequence). CDR3 size: 12 residues. Trimming shortened V by 5 bases and J by 7 bases, and 11 bases separated the two germline ends.

This clone was seen only once. The genes are TRBV7-9 and TRBJ2-1; 9 bases are a match to TRBD2. The germline gives CDR1 SEHNR, CDR2 FQNEAQ (reference sequence). The CDR3 is 12 residues long. After removal of 7 bases from V and 8 bases from J, the junction contained 3 bases not matched to a gene. CDR3: CASTGLADEQFF. The CDR3 coding sequence is TGTGCCAGCACGGGACTAGCAGATGAGCAGTTCTTC.

The chain has TRBV11-2 and TRBJ1-1; 7 nucleotides agree with TRBD1. CDR1 and CDR2 (germline): SGHAT, FQNNGV. Trimming cost V 5 bases and J 3 bases; bases outside gene matches: 3. The length of the CDR3 is 13 residues. The CDR3 nucleotides are TGTGCCAGCAGCCTCCAGGGGGACACTGAAGCTTTCTTT. Its translation is CASSLQGDTEAFF.

The chain is built from TRBV11-2 and TRBJ2-1; D possibly corresponds to TRBD1 (5 bases). Germline V gene data show CDR1 as SGHAT and CDR2 as FQNNGV. Trimming took off 6 bases at V and 5 bases at J, with 14 bases between the two ends. The CDR3 loop spans 14 amino acids. The CDR3 DNA sequence: TGTGCCAGCAGGAGACAGACCGGCGACAATGAGCAGTTCTTC. As protein: CASRRQTGDNEQFF. The variable domain in full, completed from reference TRBV11-2 and TRBJ2-1, reads EAGVAQSPRYKIIEKRQSVAFWCNPISGHATLYWYQQILGQGPKLLIQFQNNGVVDDSQLPKDRFSAERLKGVDSTLKIQPAKLEDSAVYLCASRRQTGDNEQFFGPGTRLTVL.

This chain connects TRBV6-5 to TRBJ1-1, with D possibly matching TRBD1 (5 bases). CDR1 and CDR2 (germline): MNHEY, SVGAGI. V was cut by 0 bases and J by 0 bases, with 8 bases left in between. The CDR3 loop spans 15 amino acids. The CDR3 DNA follows: TGTGCCAGCAGTTACTCCCGACAGTTGAACACTGAAGCTTTCTTT. This gives the protein CASSYSRQLNTEAFF.

The chain recombines TRBV7-9 with TRBJ2-5, with 8 nucleotides matching TRBD2. CDR3 length: 15 amino acids. After removal of 5 bases from V and 2 bases from J, the junction contained 7 bases not matched to a gene. The germline V gene has CDR1 SEHNR and CDR2 FQNEAQ (reference sequence). The CDR3 DNA is TGTGCCAGCAGCCGCGTAGCGGGGAGTCAAGAGACCCAGTACTTC. Its protein product is CASSRVAGSQETQYF.

The chain couples TRBV15 to TRBJ2-5; 10 positions match TRBD2. Trimming took 5 bases from V and 4 from J; bases not matched to a gene: 7. The length of the CDR3 is 15 residues. Germline V gives CDR1 LNHNV, CDR2 YYDKDF (reference sequence). The CDR3 DNA reads as TGTGCCACCAGCGTCGGACTAGCGGAGATAGAGACCCAGTACTTC. Protein: CATSVGLAEIETQYF.

This clone is a singleton in its sample. The gene calls are TRBV7-9 and TRBJ2-1, with D possibly matching TRBD2 (6 bases). Germline CDR1 and CDR2: SEHNR and FQNEAQ (reference sequence). This CDR3 is 17 amino acids long. V was pared by 0 bases and J by 8 bases, with 20 bases between. The chain's CDR3 is CASSLASGPLEGYEQFF. CDR3 DNA: TGTGCCAGCAGCTTAGCCTCCGGTCCCCTGGAGGGATATGAGCAGTTCTTC.

The CDR3 sequence is CASSRGWAGYEQYF. The CDR3 DNA is TGTGCCAGCAGCAGGGGGTGGGCAGGTTACGAGCAGTACTTC. The chain uses TRBV9 and TRBJ2-7, with D tentatively TRBD1 (6 bases). Between the trimmed V and J ends, which lost 4 bases and 4 bases, there was a span of 15 bases. CDR1 and CDR2 (germline): SGDLS, YYNGEE. This CDR3 comprises 14 residues.

This sequence joins TRBV5-4 and TRBJ2-1; a possible D gene is TRBD1 (7 bases). V gave up 0 bases and J gave up 6 bases, with 10 bases separating them. This CDR3 is built from 14 residues. Germline-derived CDR1 and CDR2 are SGHNT and YYREEE (reference sequence). Here the CDR3 reads CASSLAGGFNEQFF. CDR3 bases: TGTGCCAGCAGCTTGGCAGGGGGGTTCAATGAGCAGTTCTTC.

This rearrangement joins TRBV14 to TRBJ2-2; 13 bases align to TRBD2. V shed 4 bases and J 7 bases; nucleotides not matched to a gene: 6. Germline V CDR1 and CDR2: SGHDN, FVKESK. The CDR3 is made up of 16 amino acids. The CDR3 DNA sequence: TGTGCCAGCAGCCCGCCACTAGCGGGAGGGCACGGGGAGCTGTTTTTT. This codes for CASSPPLAGGHGELFF.